This record concerns one TCR beta chain sequence. This sample is part of a study of CD8 T cells in Susac syndrome. With random hexamers, roughly 0.5 to 1 ug RNA was reverse transcribed. Amplification of TCR beta CDR3 by immunoSEQ multiplex PCR spanned 54 Vbeta and 13 Jbeta. TCRdb ran MiXCR on the immunoSEQ multiplex PCR reads and lists one entry per CDR3 protein. The sample shows 250,000 to 300,000 distinct CDR3 sequences, approximately 85% of them seen only once. The CDR3 is 14 amino acids. The V gene's germline CDR1 is MNHEY and CDR2 SVGAGI. V lost 8 bases and J lost 4; bases outside the gene matches: 8. The CD8+ and CD4+ T cells were isolated magnetically using a negative isolation approach, whereas the TEMRA cells were enriched by FACS.

What was sequenced was CD8+ T cells from PBMCs. The clonotype comes from a human donor with multiple sclerosis. This rearrangement joins TRBV6-5 to TRBJ1-5; 7 nucleotides line up with TRBD1. CDR3 in amino acids: CASGGQFWNQPQHF. The DNA for the CDR3 is TGTGCCAGCGGGGGACAGTTTTGGAATCAGCCCCAGCATTTT.